This TCR beta chain was sequenced during a study of T cells in Graves' hyperthyroidism and ophthalmopathy. What was amplified from RNA transcripts were TCR beta CDR3 regions. An initial round of RT-PCR targeting the TCR CDR3 relied on the HTBI primer set. TCRdb recomputed calls from the multiplex PCR reads with MiXCR, one row per CDR3 protein. The sample shows around 500,000 distinct CDR3 sequences, about 20% of them seen only once. The CDR3 runs 14 residues. The V end was cut by 5 bases, the J end by 4 bases, with 14 bases between. Germline assignment: CDR1 SGHTA and CDR2 FQGNSA. In its sample, this clonotype was seen many times.

This clonotype originated in a woman in her seventies with Graves' ophthalmopathy. The rearrangement links TRBV7-2 to TRBJ1-1, with TRBD1 as a possible D gene (5 bases). Specimen: blood. CDR3 sequence: CASSPGAGSTEAFF. The CDR3 DNA reads as TGTGCCAGCAGCCCCGGGGCAGGGAGCACTGAAGCTTTCTTT. Looking up the rest from reference TRBV7-2 and TRBJ1-1 gives the full variable domain: GAGVSQSPSNKVTEKGKDVELRCDPISGHTALYWYRQSLGQGLEFLIYFQGNSAPDKSGLPSDRFSAERTGGSVSTLTIQRTQQEDSAVYLCASSPGAGSTEAFFGQGTRLTVV.